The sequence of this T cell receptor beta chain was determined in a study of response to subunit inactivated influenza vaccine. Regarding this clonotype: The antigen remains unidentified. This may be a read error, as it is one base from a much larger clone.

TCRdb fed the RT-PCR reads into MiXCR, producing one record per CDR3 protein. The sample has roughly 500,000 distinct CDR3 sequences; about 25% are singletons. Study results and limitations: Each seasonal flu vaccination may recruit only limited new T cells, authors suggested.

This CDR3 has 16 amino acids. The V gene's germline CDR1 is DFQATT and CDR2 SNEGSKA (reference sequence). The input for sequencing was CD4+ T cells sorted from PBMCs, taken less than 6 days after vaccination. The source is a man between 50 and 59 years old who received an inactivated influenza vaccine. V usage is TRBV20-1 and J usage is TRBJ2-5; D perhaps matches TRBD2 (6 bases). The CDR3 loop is CCARVMKEGLQETQYF. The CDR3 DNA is TGCTGTGCTAGAGTCATGAAGGAGGGGTTACAAGAGACCCAGTACTTC.